Described below is a single TCR beta chain sequence and its context. In the original processing: The authors estimated nucleated cell counts from reference gene primer amplification. Clones were sequenced by immunoSEQ multiplex PCR, and TCRdb holds only the in-frame ones, with some missing. V, J and clone size are those of that table, while D and trimming were read from the DNA. In the table there are roughly 77,000 clones, 75% to 85% of which are singletons. The data originate from a study of blood T cell repertoires in COVID-19. The V end lost 8 bases, the J end lost 0 bases, and 8 bases lay between the germline ends. Germline V CDR1 and CDR2: MNHEY, SVGAGI. The CDR3 contains 13 residues.

The chain combines TRBV6-5 with TRBJ1-5; D is ambiguous. Sequences were obtained from peripheral blood. The receptor was derived from a woman in her 70s with acute or convalescent COVID-19. The CDR3 protein is CASGVNSNQPQHF. CDR3 DNA sequence: TGTGCCAGCGGAGTTAATAGCAATCAGCCCCAGCATTTT.